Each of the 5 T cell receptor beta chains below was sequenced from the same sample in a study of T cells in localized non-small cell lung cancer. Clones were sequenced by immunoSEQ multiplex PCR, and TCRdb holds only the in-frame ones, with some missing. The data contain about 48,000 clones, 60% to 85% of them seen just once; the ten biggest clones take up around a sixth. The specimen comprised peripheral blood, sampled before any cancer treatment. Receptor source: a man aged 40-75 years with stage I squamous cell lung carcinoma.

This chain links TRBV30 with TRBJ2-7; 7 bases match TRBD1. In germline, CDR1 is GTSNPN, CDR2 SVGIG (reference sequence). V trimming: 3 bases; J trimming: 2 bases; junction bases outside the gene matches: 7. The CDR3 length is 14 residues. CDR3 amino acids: CAWRHRGLPYEQYF. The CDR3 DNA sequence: TGTGCCTGGAGGCACAGGGGTCTACCCTACGAGCAGTACTTC.

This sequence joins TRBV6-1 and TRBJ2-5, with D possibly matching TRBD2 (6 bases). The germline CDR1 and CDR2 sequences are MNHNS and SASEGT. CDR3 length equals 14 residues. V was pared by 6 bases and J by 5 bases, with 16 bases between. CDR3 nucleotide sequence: TGTGCCAGCAGGACTAGAGTTGGTTCGGAGACCCAGTACTTC. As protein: CASRTRVGSETQYF.

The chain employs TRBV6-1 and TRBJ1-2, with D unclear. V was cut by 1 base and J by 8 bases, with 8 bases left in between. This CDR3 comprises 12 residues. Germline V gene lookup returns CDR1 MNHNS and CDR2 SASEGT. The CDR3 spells CASSEGGVGYTF. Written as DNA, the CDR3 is TGTGCCAGCAGTGAAGGGGGTGTAGGCTACACCTTC.

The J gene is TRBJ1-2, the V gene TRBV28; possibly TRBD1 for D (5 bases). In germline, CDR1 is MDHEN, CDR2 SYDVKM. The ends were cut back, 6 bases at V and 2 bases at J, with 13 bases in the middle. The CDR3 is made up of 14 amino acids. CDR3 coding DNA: TGTGCCAGCAGGACGACAGAGACCAACTATGGCTACACCTTC. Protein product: CASRTTETNYGYTF.

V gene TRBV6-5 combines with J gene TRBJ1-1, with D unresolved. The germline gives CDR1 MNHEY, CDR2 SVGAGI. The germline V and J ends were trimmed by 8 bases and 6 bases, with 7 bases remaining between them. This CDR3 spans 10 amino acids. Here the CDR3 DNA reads TGTGCCAGCGTACGGTCTGAAGCTTTCTTT. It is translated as CASVRSEAFF.